These 6 T cell receptor beta chains were sequenced from one sample in a study of blood T cell repertoires in COVID-19. Sequenced by immunoSEQ multiplex PCR; TCRdb stores in-frame clones only, minus some. The data show approximately 480,000 clones, about nine tenths seen once. The material sequenced was PBMCs or T cells enriched from blood (not recorded which). These receptors were obtained from a woman younger than 30 who had recovered from COVID-19.

This clone was observed once. The genes are TRBV2 and TRBJ2-1, with 9 bases matching TRBD1. The CDR3 contains 14 residues. Germline trimming cut 7 bases from V and 8 bases from J; bases unmatched to any gene: 9. The germline gives CDR1 SNHLY, CDR2 FYNNEI. The CDR3 region is CASTRGQGKYEQFF. CDR3 nucleotides: TGTGCCAGCACCCGGGGACAGGGAAAGTATGAGCAGTTCTTC. The full variable domain, in which reference TRBV2 and TRBJ2-1 provide the parts outside the CDR3, is EPEVTQTPSHQVTQMGQEVILRCVPISNHLYFYWYRQILGQKVEFLVSFYNNEISEKSEIFDDQFSVERPDGSNFTLKIRSTKLEDSAMYFCASTRGQGKYEQFFGPGTRLTVL.

The chain joins TRBV25-1 to TRBJ2-1; D is perhaps TRBD1 (6 bases). The CDR3 totals 15 residues. The germline V gene has CDR1 MGHDK and CDR2 SYGVNS. Trimming pared 0 bases from V and 7 bases from J, leaving 13 bases between. The CDR3 loop reads CASSEYRGGDNEQFF. CDR3 bases: TGTGCCAGCAGTGAATATCGAGGGGGTGATAATGAGCAGTTCTTC.

The chain is built from TRBV30 and TRBJ1-2, with 8 positions matching TRBD1. The V gene's germline CDR1 is GTSNPN and CDR2 SVGIG (reference sequence). The J segment lost 3 bases and the V segment lost 2 bases, leaving 11 bases of the junction unmatched. The CDR3 runs to 16 residues. The CDR3 region has the DNA TGTGCCTGGAGTCCTACCGCAGGGGGCGTGGACTATGGCTACACCTTC. It specifies CAWSPTAGGVDYGYTF.

V and J are TRBV5-6 and TRBJ2-1, with D possibly matching TRBD2 (6 bases). Per the germline V gene, CDR1 is SGHDT and CDR2 is YYEEEE. The ends were cut back, 6 bases at V and 4 bases at J, with 20 bases in the middle. The CDR3 contains 16 residues. DNA of the CDR3: TGTGCCAGCAAACCTGCGGGGCGGGACGGGTACAATGAGCAGTTCTTC. It specifies CASKPAGRDGYNEQFF.

This rearrangement joins TRBV11-3 to TRBJ1-5; 8 bases line up with TRBD1. After removal of 5 bases from V and 1 base from J, the junction contained 4 bases not matched to a gene. CDR1 is SGHNT and CDR2 is YENEEA in the germline V gene. This CDR3 has 15 amino acids. The CDR3 sequence: CASSHDRGSNQPQHF. CDR3 coding DNA: TGTGCCAGCAGCCACGACAGGGGCAGCAATCAGCCCCAGCATTTT.

V gene TRBV19 combines with J gene TRBJ1-1; 10 nucleotides align to TRBD1. Unmatched junction bases numbered 11, after V lost 6 bases and J lost 4 bases. Germline values: CDR1 LNHDA, CDR2 SQIVND (reference sequence). This CDR3 region has 16 residues. CDR3 sequence reads: CASSPLVDRGSTEAFF. The CDR3 DNA is TGTGCCAGTAGCCCCCTTGTGGACAGGGGGTCCACTGAAGCTTTCTTT.